This paragraph reports one TCR beta chain. Original handling: Amplified reference gene primers provided the basis for estimating nucleated cell counts. Sequenced by immunoSEQ multiplex PCR; TCRdb stores in-frame clones only, minus some. The V and J calls and clone size were taken over from that table, and D and trimming were inferred from the DNA. Altogether 250,000 to 300,000 clones are present, over 75% being singletons, with the ten largest covering around 0.8%. The record originates from a study of blood T cell repertoires in COVID-19. Study in general: The United States, Italy and Spain were the sources of the acute and convalescent COVID-19 samples. PBMCs, B-cell-depleted T cells, or T cells were the source of the cDNA or gDNA that made up the material.

This TCR was recovered from a woman aged 30 to 39 with acute or convalescent COVID-19. The sample taken for sequencing was peripheral blood.

CDR3 residues: CASSLGIGVSYEQYF. The CDR3 DNA sequence: TGCGCCAGCAGCTTGGGGATAGGGGTCTCCTACGAGCAGTACTTC. The chain is built from TRBV5-1 and TRBJ2-7, with D maybe TRBD1 (5 bases). Germline V gene lookup returns CDR1 SGHRS and CDR2 YFSETQ. V dropped 0 bases and J dropped 0 bases, with 10 bases sitting between them. The CDR3 runs to 15 residues.